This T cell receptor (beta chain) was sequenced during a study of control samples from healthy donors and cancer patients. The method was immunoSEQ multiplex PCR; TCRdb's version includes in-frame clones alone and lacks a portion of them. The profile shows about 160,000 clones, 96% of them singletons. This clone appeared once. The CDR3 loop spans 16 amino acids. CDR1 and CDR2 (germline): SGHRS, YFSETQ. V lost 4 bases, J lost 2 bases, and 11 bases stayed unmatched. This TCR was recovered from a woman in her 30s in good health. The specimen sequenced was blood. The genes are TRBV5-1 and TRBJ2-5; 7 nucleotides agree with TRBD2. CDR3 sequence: CASSTTPTGGQETQYF. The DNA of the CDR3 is TGCGCCAGCAGCACAACACCCACGGGGGGTCAAGAGACCCAGTACTTC. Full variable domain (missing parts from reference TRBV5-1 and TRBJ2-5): KAGVTQTPRYLIKTRGQQVTLSCSPISGHRSVSWYQQTPGQGLQFLFEYFSETQRNKGNFPGRFSGRQFSNSRSEMNVSTLELGDSALYLCASSTTPTGGQETQYFGPGTRLLVL.